This T cell receptor beta chain was sequenced for a study of CD8 T cells in ankylosing spondylitis. Germline values: CDR1 SGHRS, CDR2 YFSETQ. This CDR3 is 14 amino acids long. J gave up 0 bases and V 5 bases, and 1 base lay outside the gene matches. Overall study results and limits: Reactive arthritis synovial fluid and blood were previously reported to contain some motif variants.

Note on this clonotype: Its antigen is as yet unknown.

TCRdb re-called the 5' RACE reads through MiXCR, storing one row per CDR3 protein. The sample shows around 130,000 distinct CDR3 sequences, approximately 13% of them seen only once. Sequencing was performed on blood, either unsorted or a sorted T cell fraction (not recorded which). This clonotype was obtained from a female donor with ankylosing spondylitis or in good health (not recorded which). The rearrangement links TRBV5-1 to TRBJ2-2; TRBD2 matches 7 bases. CDR3 in amino acids: CASRTSPNTGELFF. CDR3 DNA sequence: TGCGCCAGCAGGACTAGCCCGAACACCGGGGAGCTGTTTTTT.